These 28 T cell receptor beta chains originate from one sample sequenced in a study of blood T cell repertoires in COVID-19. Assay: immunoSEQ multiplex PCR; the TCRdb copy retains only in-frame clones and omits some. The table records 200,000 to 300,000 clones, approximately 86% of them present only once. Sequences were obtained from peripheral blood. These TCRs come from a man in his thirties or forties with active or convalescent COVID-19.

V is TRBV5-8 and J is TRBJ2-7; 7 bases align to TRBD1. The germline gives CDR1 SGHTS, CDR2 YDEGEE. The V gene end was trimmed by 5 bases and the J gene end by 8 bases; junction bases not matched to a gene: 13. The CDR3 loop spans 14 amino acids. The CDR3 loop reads CASRMTGTSTKQYF. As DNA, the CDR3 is TGTGCCAGCAGGATGACAGGGACATCTACGAAGCAGTACTTC.

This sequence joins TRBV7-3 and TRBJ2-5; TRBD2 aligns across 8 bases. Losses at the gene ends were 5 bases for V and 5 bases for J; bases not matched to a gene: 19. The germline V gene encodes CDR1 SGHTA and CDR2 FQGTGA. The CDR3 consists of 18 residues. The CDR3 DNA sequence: TGTGCCAGCAGCCGGTACCCGCCGGGAGCGGGGGAGCAGGAGACCCAGTACTTC. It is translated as CASSRYPPGAGEQETQYF.

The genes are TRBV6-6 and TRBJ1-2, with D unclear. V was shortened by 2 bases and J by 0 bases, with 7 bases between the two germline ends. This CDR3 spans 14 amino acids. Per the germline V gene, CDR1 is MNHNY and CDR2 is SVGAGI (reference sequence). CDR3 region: CASSYVAANYGYTF. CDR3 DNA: TGTGCCAGCAGTTACGTAGCCGCTAACTATGGCTACACCTTC.

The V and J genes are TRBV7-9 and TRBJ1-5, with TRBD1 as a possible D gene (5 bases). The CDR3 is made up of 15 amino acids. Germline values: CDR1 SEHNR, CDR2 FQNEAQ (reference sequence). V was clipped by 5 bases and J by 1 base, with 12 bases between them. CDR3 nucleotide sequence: TGTGCCAGCAGCCTGGGGGGGGAGAGCAATCAGCCCCAGCATTTT. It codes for CASSLGGESNQPQHF.

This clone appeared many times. This CDR3 reads CATSRTSGGANEQFF. The CDR3 region has the DNA TGTGCCACCAGCAGGACTAGCGGGGGGGCCAATGAGCAGTTCTTC. The chain joins TRBV15 to TRBJ2-1; 14 positions agree with TRBD2. CDR3 length: 15 amino acids. The trim removed 3 bases at V and 6 bases at J, leaving 1 base unmatched. The germline gives CDR1 LNHNV, CDR2 YYDKDF (reference sequence).

This chain's CDR3 is CAWSVGWTGLDNEQFF. In DNA form, the CDR3 reads TGTGCCTGGAGTGTGGGGTGGACAGGGTTGGACAATGAGCAGTTCTTC. The rearrangement joins TRBV30 to TRBJ2-1, with 8 nucleotides matching TRBD1. Germline V CDR1 and CDR2: GTSNPN, SVGIG (reference sequence). The CDR3 spans 16 residues. Trimming removed 0 bases from V and 5 bases from J; junction bases left unmatched: 9.

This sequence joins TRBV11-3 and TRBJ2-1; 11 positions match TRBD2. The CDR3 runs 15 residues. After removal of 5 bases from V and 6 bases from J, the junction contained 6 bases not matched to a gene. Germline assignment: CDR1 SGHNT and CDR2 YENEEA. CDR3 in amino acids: CASSISGGAINEQFF. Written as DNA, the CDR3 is TGTGCCAGCAGCATTAGCGGGGGGGCGATCAATGAGCAGTTCTTC.

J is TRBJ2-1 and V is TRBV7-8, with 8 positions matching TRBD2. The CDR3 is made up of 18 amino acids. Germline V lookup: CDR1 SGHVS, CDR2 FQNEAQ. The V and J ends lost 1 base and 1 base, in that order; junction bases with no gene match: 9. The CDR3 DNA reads TGTGCCAGCAGCTTAGGGTTGGCGGGGGGCATTTCCTACAATGAGCAGTTCTTC. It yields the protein CASSLGLAGGISYNEQFF.

In nucleotides, the CDR3 is TGTGCCAGCAGCCAAATCTATGTTGCAGATACGCAGTATTTT. It translates to CASSQIYVADTQYF. The gene calls are TRBV14 and TRBJ2-3, with D unresolved. Germline values: CDR1 SGHDN, CDR2 FVKESK. The CDR3 loop spans 14 amino acids. V was cut by 2 bases and J by 4 bases, with 10 bases left in between.

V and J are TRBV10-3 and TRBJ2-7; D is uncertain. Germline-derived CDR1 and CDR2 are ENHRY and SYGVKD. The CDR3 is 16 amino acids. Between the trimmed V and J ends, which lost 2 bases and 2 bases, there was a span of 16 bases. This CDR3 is CAISEDGVRVPYEQYF. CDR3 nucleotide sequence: TGTGCCATCAGTGAGGATGGAGTAAGAGTTCCCTACGAGCAGTACTTC.

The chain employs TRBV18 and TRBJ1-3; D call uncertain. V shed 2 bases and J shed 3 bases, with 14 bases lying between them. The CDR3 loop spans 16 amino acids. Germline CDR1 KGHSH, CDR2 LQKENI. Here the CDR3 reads CASSPSPPGSGNTIYF. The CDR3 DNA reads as TGTGCCAGCTCACCATCTCCCCCGGGAAGTGGAAACACCATATATTTT.

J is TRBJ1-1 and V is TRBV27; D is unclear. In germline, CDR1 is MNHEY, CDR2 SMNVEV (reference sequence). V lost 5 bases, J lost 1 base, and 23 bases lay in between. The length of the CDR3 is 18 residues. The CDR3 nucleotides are TGTGCCAGCAGTATACGCTCAGCCGGGGTACGGGGGAACACTGAAGCTTTCTTT. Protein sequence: CASSIRSAGVRGNTEAFF.

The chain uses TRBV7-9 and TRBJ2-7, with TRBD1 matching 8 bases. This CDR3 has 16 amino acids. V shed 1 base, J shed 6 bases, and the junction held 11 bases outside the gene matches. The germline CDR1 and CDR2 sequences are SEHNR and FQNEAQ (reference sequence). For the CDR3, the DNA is TGTGCCAGCAGCTTAGGTACCGGACAGGGAAGACTCGAGCAGTACTTC. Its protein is CASSLGTGQGRLEQYF.

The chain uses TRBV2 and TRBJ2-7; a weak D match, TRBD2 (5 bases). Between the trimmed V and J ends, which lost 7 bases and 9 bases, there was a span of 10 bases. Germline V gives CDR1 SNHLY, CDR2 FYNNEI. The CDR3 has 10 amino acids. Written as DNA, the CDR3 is TGTGCCAGCAACGAGGCGGGGCAGTACTTC. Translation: CASNEAGQYF.

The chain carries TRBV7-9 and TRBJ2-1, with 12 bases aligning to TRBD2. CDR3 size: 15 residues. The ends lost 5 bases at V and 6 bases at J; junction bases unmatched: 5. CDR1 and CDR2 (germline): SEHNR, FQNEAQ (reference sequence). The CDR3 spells CASSLLAGGVNEQFF. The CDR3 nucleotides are TGTGCCAGCAGCCTACTAGCGGGGGGTGTCAATGAGCAGTTCTTC.

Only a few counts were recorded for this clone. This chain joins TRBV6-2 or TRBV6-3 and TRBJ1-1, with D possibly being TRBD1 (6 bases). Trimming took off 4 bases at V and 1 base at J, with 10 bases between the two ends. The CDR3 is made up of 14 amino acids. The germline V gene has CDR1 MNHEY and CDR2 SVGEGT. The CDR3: CASSSSTGNTEAFF. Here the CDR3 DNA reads TGTGCCAGCAGTTCCTCGACAGGGAACACTGAAGCTTTCTTT.

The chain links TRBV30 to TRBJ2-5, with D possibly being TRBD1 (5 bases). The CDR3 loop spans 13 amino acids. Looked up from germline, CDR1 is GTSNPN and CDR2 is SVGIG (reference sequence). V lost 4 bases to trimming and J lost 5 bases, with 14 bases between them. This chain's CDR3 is CAWKGASVETQYF. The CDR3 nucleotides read TGTGCCTGGAAAGGGGCTTCGGTGGAGACCCAGTACTTC.

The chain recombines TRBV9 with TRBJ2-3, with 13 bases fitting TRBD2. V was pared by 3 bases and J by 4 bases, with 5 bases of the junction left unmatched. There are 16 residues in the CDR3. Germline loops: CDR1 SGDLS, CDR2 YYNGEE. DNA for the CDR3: TGTGCCAGCAGCGCCGGACTAGCGGGGGCTCCAGATACGCAGTATTTT. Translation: CASSAGLAGAPDTQYF.

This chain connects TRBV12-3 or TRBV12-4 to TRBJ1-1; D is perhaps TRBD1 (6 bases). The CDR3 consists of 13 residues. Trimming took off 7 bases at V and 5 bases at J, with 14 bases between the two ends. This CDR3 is CASIAQGLTEAFF. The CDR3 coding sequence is TGTGCCAGCATCGCACAGGGTCTTACTGAAGCTTTCTTT.

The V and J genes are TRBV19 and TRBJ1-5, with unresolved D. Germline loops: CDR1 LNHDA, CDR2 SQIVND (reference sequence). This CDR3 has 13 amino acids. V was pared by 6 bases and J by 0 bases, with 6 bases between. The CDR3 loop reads CASSTNSNQPQHF. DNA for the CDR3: TGTGCCAGTAGCACAAATAGCAATCAGCCCCAGCATTTT.

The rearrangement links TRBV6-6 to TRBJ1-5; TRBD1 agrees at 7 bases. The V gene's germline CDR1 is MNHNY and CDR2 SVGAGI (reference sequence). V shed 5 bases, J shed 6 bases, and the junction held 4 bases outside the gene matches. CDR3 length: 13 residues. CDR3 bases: TGTGCCAGCAGTAAACGGGACAGTCAGCCCCAGCATTTT. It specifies CASSKRDSQPQHF.

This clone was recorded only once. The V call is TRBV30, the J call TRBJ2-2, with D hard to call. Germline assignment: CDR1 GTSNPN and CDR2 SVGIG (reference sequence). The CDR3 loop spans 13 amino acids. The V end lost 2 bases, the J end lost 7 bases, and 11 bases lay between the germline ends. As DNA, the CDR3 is TGTGCCTGGAGTCCCCTCCGGGTCGGGGAGCTGTTTTTT. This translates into CAWSPLRVGELFF.

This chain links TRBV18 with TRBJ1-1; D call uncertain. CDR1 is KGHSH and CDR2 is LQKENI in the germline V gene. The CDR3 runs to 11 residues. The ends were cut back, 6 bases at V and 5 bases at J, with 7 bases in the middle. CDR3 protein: CASSTYTEAFF. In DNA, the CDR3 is TGTGCCAGCTCGACATATACTGAAGCTTTCTTT.

The CDR3 spells CASSQQGAEAFF. The CDR3 DNA is TGTGCCAGCAGTCAACAGGGGGCTGAAGCTTTCTTT. J is TRBJ1-1 and V is TRBV12-3 or TRBV12-4; 8 positions agree with TRBD1. The CDR3 is 12 residues long. J lost 6 bases, V lost 5 bases, and 2 bases had no gene match.

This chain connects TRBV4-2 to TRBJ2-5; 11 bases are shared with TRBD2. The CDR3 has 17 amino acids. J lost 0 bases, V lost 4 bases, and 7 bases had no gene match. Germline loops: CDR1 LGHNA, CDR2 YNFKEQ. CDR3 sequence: CASSPESSGGHQETQYF. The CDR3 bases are TGTGCCAGCAGCCCCGAATCTAGCGGGGGGCACCAAGAGACCCAGTACTTC.

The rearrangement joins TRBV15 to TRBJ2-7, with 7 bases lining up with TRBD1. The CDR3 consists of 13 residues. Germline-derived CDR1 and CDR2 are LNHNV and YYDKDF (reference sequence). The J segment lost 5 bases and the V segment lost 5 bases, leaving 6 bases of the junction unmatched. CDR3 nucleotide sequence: TGTGCCACCAGCGGAACAGGGGTTCACGAGCAGTACTTC. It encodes CATSGTGVHEQYF.

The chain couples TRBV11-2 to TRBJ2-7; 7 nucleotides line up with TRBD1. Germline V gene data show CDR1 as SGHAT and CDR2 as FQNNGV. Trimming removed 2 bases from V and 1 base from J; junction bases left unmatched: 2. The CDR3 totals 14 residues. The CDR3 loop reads CASSLSDRSYEQYF. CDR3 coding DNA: TGTGCCAGCAGCTTATCGGACAGGTCCTACGAGCAGTACTTC.

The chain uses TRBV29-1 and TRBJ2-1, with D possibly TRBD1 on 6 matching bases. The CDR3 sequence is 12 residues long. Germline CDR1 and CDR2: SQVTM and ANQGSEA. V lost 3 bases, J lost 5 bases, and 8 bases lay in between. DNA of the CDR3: TGCAGCGTTGACAGGACAGACAATGAGCAGTTCTTC. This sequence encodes CSVDRTDNEQFF.